Listed here is a single T cell receptor beta chain. These data are taken from a study of identical twins. TCRdb re-called the 5' RACE reads through MiXCR, storing one row per CDR3 protein. The top ten clones hold more than 14% of a sample with about 220,000 distinct CDR3 sequences, approximately 5.9% of them seen once. CDR3 size: 12 residues. V was trimmed by 3 bases and J by 13 bases, leaving 12 bases between them. Germline CDR1 reads MNHEY; CDR2 reads SMNVEV (reference sequence). This sample was shared with a second study, whose subject was T cells expressing NK-cell markers.

What was sequenced was CD8+ T cells sorted from blood. The clonotype originates from a young woman in good health. The chain links TRBV27 to TRBJ2-2; weak D call: TRBD2 (5 bases). CDR3 nucleotides: TGTGCCAGCAGTTTCGACGGGATTGGGCTGTTTTTT. Protein: CASSFDGIGLFF.